The rows below give T cell receptor beta chains drawn from one sample of a study of T-cell reconstitution after alpha-beta-depleted transplantation in children. MiXCR was run by TCRdb on the PCR reads, yielding one entry per CDR3 protein. The data contain roughly 790,000 distinct CDR3 sequences, roughly 15% of them singletons. The starting material was PBMCs, mostly from graft donor cells, obtained 360 days after TCRalphabeta/CD19-depleted stem cell transplant. Receptor source: a male patient aged 10-17 years who had a stem cell transplant for acute lymphoblastic leukemia, so the T cells may come from the graft donor. CDR3s include the opening cysteine and the closing phenylalanine or tryptophan. Each record gives: J gene, V gene, clone size, D gene, CDR3 protein, CDR3 DNA. A D gene is named only where the DNA matches it firmly. Size is omitted from some rows. Given values are once, few, many or a class for expanded clones.

TRBJ2-1 | TRBV5-1 | NA | NA | CASSWRRDEQFF | TGCGCCAGCAGCTGGCGAAGGGATGAGCAGTTCTTC
TRBJ2-7 | TRBV29-1 | NA | NA | CSVTRDNPYEQYF | TGCAGCGTAACCCGGGACAACCCCTACGAGCAGTACTTC
TRBJ2-7 | TRBV10-1 | NA | NA | CASSATVTYEQYF | TGCGCCAGCAGTGCCACAGTAACCTACGAGCAGTACTTC
TRBJ2-5 | TRBV4-1 | NA | NA | CASSQERREQETQYF | TGCGCCAGCAGCCAAGAGCGAAGGGAACAAGAGACCCAGTACTTC
TRBJ2-7 | TRBV5-1 | few | TRBD2 | CASRLAGNYEQYF | TGCGCCAGTAGACTAGCGGGAAACTACGAGCAGTACTTC
TRBJ2-1 | TRBV20-1 | NA | NA | CSARDPAVNEQFF | TGCAGTGCTAGAGATCCGGCAGTTAATGAGCAGTTCTTC
TRBJ2-1 | TRBV2 | few | NA | CASKGGGLFYEQFF | TGTGCCAGCAAGGGAGGCGGACTATTCTATGAGCAGTTCTTC
TRBJ2-7 | TRBV20-1 | NA | TRBD2 | CSASAPGLARNEQYF | TGCAGTGCTAGCGCACCGGGACTAGCGAGGAACGAGCAGTACTTC
TRBJ1-1 | TRBV9 | many | NA | CASSAGRGTEAFF | TGTGCCAGCAGCGCGGGCCGGGGCACTGAAGCTTTCTTT
TRBJ2-7 | TRBV11-2 | many | NA | CASSLDRGGEQYF | TGTGCCAGCAGCTTAGACCGAGGGGGCGAGCAGTACTTC
TRBJ1-2 | TRBV5-1 | few | NA | CASSLQAANYGYTF | TGCGCCAGCAGCTTACAGGCAGCTAACTATGGCTACACCTTC
TRBJ2-5 | TRBV5-1 | NA | TRBD2 | CASSLAAGPIFLETQYF | TGCGCCAGCAGCTTGGCAGCGGGACCCATTTTTTTGGAGACCCAGTACTTC
TRBJ1-2 | TRBV5-1 | NA | NA | CASSLGWDTASYTF | TGCGCCAGCAGCTTGGGTTGGGACACGGCAAGCTACACCTTC
TRBJ2-1 | TRBV7-7 | few | NA | CASSHPGVEQFF | TGTGCCAGCAGTCATCCGGGGGTTGAGCAGTTCTTC
TRBJ2-2 | TRBV18 | NA | NA | CASSPGRDGTGELFF | TGTGCCAGCTCACCGGGAAGGGACGGCACCGGGGAGCTGTTTTTT
TRBJ2-1 | TRBV5-1 | NA | NA | CASSSTVAYNEQFF | TGCGCCAGCAGCTCCACGGTGGCCTACAATGAGCAGTTCTTC
TRBJ2-1 | TRBV12-3/TRBV12-4 | NA | TRBD2 | CASSLALAGGYEQFF | TGTGCCAGCAGTTTAGCCCTAGCGGGAGGGTATGAGCAGTTCTTC
TRBJ2-1 | TRBV2 | NA | TRBD2 | CASSAGLAPTAYNEQFF | TGTGCCAGCAGTGCCGGACTAGCGCCGACCGCCTACAATGAGCAGTTCTTC
TRBJ2-1 | TRBV20-1 | NA | TRBD2 | CSYVRLADYNEQFF | TGCAGTTACGTCCGACTAGCGGACTACAATGAGCAGTTCTTC
TRBJ1-2 | TRBV11-2 | NA | NA | CASTNPPRYTF | TGTGCCAGCACCAATCCTCCTAGGTACACCTTC
TRBJ2-3 | TRBV12-3/TRBV12-4 | many | TRBD1 | CASSFGTGSKGTQYF | TGTGCCAGCAGTTTTGGGACAGGGTCCAAGGGTACGCAGTATTTT
TRBJ2-2 | TRBV7-6 | few | TRBD2 | CASSLLAGGNGELFF | TGTGCCAGCAGCTTATTAGCGGGAGGCAACGGGGAGCTGTTTTTT
TRBJ2-1 | TRBV3-1 | NA | NA | CASSQDAGAPLYNEQFF | TGTGCCAGCAGCCAAGATGCAGGGGCGCCTCTCTACAATGAGCAGTTCTTC
TRBJ2-1 | TRBV4-1 | few | TRBD2 | CASSPELAGGYNEQFF | TGCGCCAGCAGCCCCGAACTAGCGGGAGGGTACAATGAGCAGTTCTTC
TRBJ1-6 | TRBV4-1 | few | TRBD1 | CASSSHSGGSRALHF | TGCGCCAGCAGCTCCCATTCAGGGGGCTCTAGGGCCCTCCACTTT
TRBJ2-1 | TRBV7-2 | NA | TRBD2 | CASSLGGTSIDEQFF | TGTGCCAGCAGCTTAGGCGGGACTAGTATCGATGAGCAGTTCTTC
TRBJ2-7 | TRBV29-1 | NA | NA | CSVNDSPSYEQYF | TGCAGCGTAAACGACAGCCCTTCCTACGAGCAGTACTTC
TRBJ2-7 | TRBV5-1 | NA | NA | CASSLRTPHYEQYF | TGCGCCAGCAGCTTACGGACTCCTCACTACGAGCAGTACTTC
TRBJ2-3 | TRBV5-6 | few | TRBD2 | CASSLEGSSGRADTQYF | TGTGCCAGCAGCTTGGAGGGTTCTAGCGGGAGGGCAGATACGCAGTATTTT